This T cell receptor beta chain was documented in a study of graft-versus-host responses after intestinal transplantation. Study in general: Every recipient had anti-thymocyte globulin induction and 2 to 3 years of tacrolimus plus steroids.

Findings and caveats of the study: GvH clonotypes were identified within recipient marrow, with a subset emerging first in ileum or blood.

In germline, CDR1 is SGHRS, CDR2 YFSETQ. The CDR3 length is 14 residues. V gave up 0 bases and J gave up 3 bases, with 9 bases separating them. In the case of this clone: Its specificity is unknown.

The protocol was immunoSEQ multiplex PCR, while the TCRdb copy is restricted to in-frame clones and leaves out a portion. The sample records about 110,000 clones, roughly 87% being singletons. The source material was unstimulated CD4+ T cells sorted from spleen or lymph node cells, sampled before transplant. This TCR was recovered from a human donor who was the organ donor for an intestinal transplant. J is TRBJ1-2 and V is TRBV5-1, with D possibly matching TRBD1 (5 bases). In nucleotides, the CDR3 is TGCGCCAGCAGCTTGGAGCAGGGCTACTATGGCTACACCTTC. Translated: CASSLEQGYYGYTF. Based on the CDR3 plus reference TRBV5-1 and TRBJ1-2, the full variable domain is KAGVTQTPRYLIKTRGQQVTLSCSPISGHRSVSWYQQTPGQGLQFLFEYFSETQRNKGNFPGRFSGRQFSNSRSEMNVSTLELGDSALYLCASSLEQGYYGYTFGSGTRLTVV.